This T cell receptor (beta chain) emerged from a study of T-cell memory formation after mild COVID-19. The sample holds a few counts of this clonotype. No antigen is known for it. 5'RACE with constant-segment primers built TCRalpha and TCRbeta cDNA libraries with UMIs. In TCRdb, the 5' RACE reads were re-called with MiXCR into one record per CDR3 protein. The sample shows hundreds of thousands of distinct CDR3 sequences, 15% to 20% of them seen only once. Germline V gives CDR1 MNHEY, CDR2 SMNVEV (reference sequence). Trimming stripped 6 bases from V and 1 base from J, with 10 bases between. This CDR3 has 15 amino acids. Whole-study results and caveats: Day 15 to 85 contracting clones showed balanced CD4/CD8; later expanders leaned CD4+. Cross-reactive memory apparently joined, as some responding clones appeared in pre-infection memory.

The sample taken for sequencing was PBMCs or a T cell subset sorted from them (not recorded which). The chain recombines TRBV27 with TRBJ1-6; tentative D call: TRBD1 (6 bases). The clonotype originates from an adult woman who had mild COVID-19 (a few samples of this study predate the infection). Cell type and time point are not known. The CDR3 DNA sequence: TGTGCCAGCAGATTCACAGGGTCCTATAATTCACCCCTCCACTTT. Its translation: CASRFTGSYNSPLHF.